What follows are 23 T cell receptor beta chains derived from one specimen sequenced in a study of tumor-infiltrating lymphocytes in localized non-small cell lung cancer. TCRdb keeps only in-frame clones here, not all; method: immunoSEQ multiplex PCR. The sample includes over 9,500 clones, approximately 66% of them seen just once. The sample taken for sequencing was lung tumor tissue. The receptor source for this set is a human donor with non-small cell lung cancer.

The chain joins TRBV7-9 to TRBJ2-1; no definite D call. The CDR3 loop spans 13 amino acids. Germline CDR1 reads SEHNR; CDR2 reads FQNEAQ (reference sequence). Trimming stripped 2 bases from V and 4 bases from J, with 6 bases between. In DNA form, the CDR3 reads TGTGCCAGCAGCTTAAAAGGGTACAATGAGCAGTTCTTC. Amino acid sequence: CASSLKGYNEQFF.

This clone was detected only a few times. The gene calls are TRBV6-5 and TRBJ1-1; D unresolved. With 2 bases removed from V and 5 bases from J, the gap between germline ends came to 12 bases. Per the germline V gene, CDR1 is MNHEY and CDR2 is SVGAGI. This CDR3 spans 14 amino acids. This chain's CDR3 is CASSYLARGTEAFF. The CDR3 DNA reads TGTGCCAGCAGTTACCTCGCTAGAGGGACTGAAGCTTTCTTT.

CDR3 nucleotides: TGTGCCACCGGGGGGTTAGCGGGAGCAACCGAGGGTGAGACCCAGTACTTC. It translates to CATGGLAGATEGETQYF. This chain joins TRBV28 and TRBJ2-5, with 9 bases that match TRBD2. J gave up 5 bases and V 10 bases, and 20 bases lay outside the gene matches. This CDR3 spans 17 amino acids. Germline V gene sequence: CDR1 MDHEN, CDR2 SYDVKM.

The chain is built from TRBV15 and TRBJ1-2, with D possibly matching TRBD1 (5 bases). Germline lookup yields CDR1 LNHNV and CDR2 YYDKDF (reference sequence). The V end lost 0 bases, the J end lost 7 bases, and 18 bases lay between the germline ends. This CDR3 has 16 residues. CDR3 nucleotide sequence: TGTGCCACCAGCAGAGATCAGGGAGGGGTGGAGGCTGGCTACACCTTC. Translated, it gives CATSRDQGGVEAGYTF.

The CDR3, as DNA: TGTGCCTGGAGTCCTAACGTAGTACGTTTTGCCACCGGGGAGCTGTTTTTT. It is translated as CAWSPNVVRFATGELFF. The chain combines TRBV30 with TRBJ2-2; no clear D gene. The germline V gene has CDR1 GTSNPN and CDR2 SVGIG (reference sequence). This CDR3 is built from 17 residues. With 2 bases removed from V and 4 bases from J, the gap between germline ends came to 20 bases.

This sequence joins TRBV29-1 and TRBJ2-5, with D uncertain. This CDR3 has 15 amino acids. With 7 bases removed from V and 4 bases from J, the gap between germline ends came to 22 bases. Germline lookup yields CDR1 SQVTM and CDR2 ANQGSEA. CDR3 bases: TGCAGCGATTCCGGGTTCTCCCTCCTGGGAGAGACCCAGTACTTC. Translating gives CSDSGFSLLGETQYF.

The CDR3 DNA is TGTGCCTGGAGATTGCCGGGAGGGAATGAAAAACTGTTTTTT. This encodes CAWRLPGGNEKLFF. The chain links TRBV30 to TRBJ1-4; no clear D. V shed 3 bases and J shed 5 bases, with 13 bases lying between them. Looked up from germline, CDR1 is GTSNPN and CDR2 is SVGIG (reference sequence). The CDR3 totals 14 residues.

This clone is classed as medium-sized. This chain joins TRBV28 and TRBJ2-3; 9 bases fit TRBD1. The CDR3 runs to 16 residues. Unmatched junction bases numbered 10, after V lost 7 bases and J lost 2 bases. Germline loops: CDR1 MDHEN, CDR2 SYDVKM. For the CDR3, the DNA is TGTGCCAGCACCAGCCAACAGGGGGCCCCCACAGATACGCAGTATTTT. It specifies CASTSQQGAPTDTQYF.

The chain combines TRBV30 with TRBJ1-2; TRBD1 is a possible D gene (6 bases). Germline lookup yields CDR1 GTSNPN and CDR2 SVGIG (reference sequence). V lost 3 bases to trimming and J lost 8 bases, with 19 bases between them. The CDR3 contains 14 residues. CDR3 sequence reads: CAWSENWGRGGYTF. CDR3 nucleotides: TGTGCCTGGAGCGAGAACTGGGGAAGGGGGGGCTACACCTTC.

The chain is built from TRBV5-1 and TRBJ1-1; D may be TRBD1 (5 bases). The V and J ends lost 10 bases and 4 bases respectively, with 26 bases between them. Germline CDR1 and CDR2: SGHRS and YFSETQ. The CDR3 is made up of 16 amino acids. CDR3 nucleotides: TGCGCCTTCAATGGGTGGCCAGGGCCCCCGAGCACTGAAGCTTTCTTT. Its protein product is CAFNGWPGPPSTEAFF.

This clone was seen a single time. The germline gene is not matched at one end of the junction; a read error may be the cause. The V call is TRBV7-7, the J call TRBJ2-7; tentative D call: TRBD1 (5 bases). The CDR3 has 14 amino acids. The V gene's germline CDR1 is SSHAT and CDR2 FNYEAQ (reference sequence). DNA of the CDR3: TGTGCTAGCAGCCCGACAGACGTGCCCTACGAGCAGTACTTC. Encoded protein: CASSPTDVPYEQYF.

The V and J genes are TRBV4-2 and TRBJ1-5; TRBD1 might be the D (6 bases). This CDR3 region has 15 residues. Germline V gene lookup returns CDR1 LGHNA and CDR2 YNFKEQ. V shed 1 base and J shed 7 bases, with 14 bases lying between them. Written as DNA, the CDR3 is TGTGCCAGCAGCCAAGTTTCCGGGGGCGAACAGCCCCAGCATTTT. Encoded protein: CASSQVSGGEQPQHF.

Points on this clone: Relative to the germline gene, one junction end is altered; a read error may explain this. The CDR3 is CASSRTANTEASF. The CDR3 DNA follows: TGTGCCAGCTCGCGGACAGCGAACACTGAAGCTTCCTTT. The chain carries TRBV18 and TRBJ1-1, with D maybe TRBD1 (6 bases). The CDR3 runs 13 residues. From germline, CDR1 is KGHSH and CDR2 LQKENI. Full variable domain (rest looked up from reference TRBV18 and TRBJ1-1): NAGVMQNPRHLVRRRGQEARLRCSPMKGHSHVYWYRQLPEEGLKFMVYLQKENIIDESGMPKERFSAEFPKEGPSILRIQQVVRGDSAAYFCASSRTANTEASFGQGTRLTVV.

The V call is TRBV20-1, the J call TRBJ1-2; no clear D. CDR3 length: 11 amino acids. The germline gives CDR1 DFQATT, CDR2 SNEGSKA (reference sequence). Trimming took 3 bases from V and 5 from J, leaving 7 bases between them. The CDR3, as DNA: TGCAGTGCTAGCGGAAGATATGGCTACACCTTC. It yields the protein CSASGRYGYTF.

This clone was detected once. The V gene is TRBV11-2, the J gene TRBJ1-1; D call uncertain. Per the germline V gene, CDR1 is SGHAT and CDR2 is FQNNGV. This CDR3 is built from 14 residues. V lost 5 bases and J lost 3, with 13 bases in between. The CDR3 loop is CASSLREGDTEAFF. The CDR3 bases are TGTGCCAGCAGCCTCCGGGAAGGCGACACTGAAGCTTTCTTT.

This sequence joins TRBV7-9 and TRBJ1-1; D not resolved. Germline lookup yields CDR1 SEHNR and CDR2 FQNEAQ (reference sequence). The CDR3 has 13 residues. Trimming removed 4 bases from V and 5 bases from J, with 11 bases in between. CDR3 region: CASSYLFGTEAFF. The CDR3 DNA is TGTGCCAGCAGCTACCTTTTCGGGACTGAAGCTTTCTTT.

The J gene is TRBJ2-7, the V gene TRBV6-5, with D perhaps matching TRBD2 (5 bases). Trimming left V 8 bases short and J 2 bases short, with 13 bases between. Germline loops: CDR1 MNHEY, CDR2 SVGAGI. The CDR3 has 13 amino acids. CDR3 sequence: CASGSGVTYEQYF. The CDR3 DNA is TGTGCCAGCGGGTCCGGGGTAACCTACGAGCAGTACTTC.

This clone was detected only once. The V gene is TRBV28, the J gene TRBJ1-2, with D maybe TRBD1 (5 bases). Trimming left V 3 bases short and J 1 base short, with 9 bases between. This CDR3 comprises 14 residues. The germline V gene encodes CDR1 MDHEN and CDR2 SYDVKM. Here the CDR3 DNA reads TGTGCCAGCAGTTTCAGGGCTCGTAACTATGGCTACACCTTC. Amino acids: CASSFRARNYGYTF.

V and J are TRBV4-1 and TRBJ1-5, with D unclear. V was trimmed by 3 bases and J by 1 base, leaving 13 bases between them. Germline CDR1 MGHRA, CDR2 YSYEKL. There are 16 residues in the CDR3. Here the CDR3 DNA reads TGCGCCAGCAGCCAGAATGCCGGGAGCAGCAATCAGCCCCAGCATTTT. The encoded protein is CASSQNAGSSNQPQHF.

The chain couples TRBV5-1 to TRBJ1-5, with D uncertain. Trimming left V 0 bases short and J 6 bases short, with 13 bases between. The CDR3 spans 15 residues. In germline, CDR1 is SGHRS, CDR2 YFSETQ. The CDR3, as DNA: TGCGCCAGCAGCTTGGATGGCTTGGAGAGTCAGCCCCAGCATTTT. This encodes CASSLDGLESQPQHF.

The rearrangement links TRBV18 to TRBJ1-1, with D maybe TRBD1 (6 bases). The CDR3 totals 15 residues. Germline V gene sequence: CDR1 KGHSH, CDR2 LQKENI. Trimming pared 0 bases from V and 0 bases from J, leaving 8 bases between. The CDR3 region has the DNA TGTGCCAGCTCACCACCGGGGGCCTTGAACACTGAAGCTTTCTTT. This gives the protein CASSPPGALNTEAFF.

This clone turned up a few times. This chain uses TRBV7-2 with TRBJ2-3, with D unresolved. The CDR3 is 11 residues long. Germline lookup yields CDR1 SGHTA and CDR2 FQGNSA. V was clipped by 6 bases and J by 2 bases, with 3 bases between them. The CDR3 nucleotides read TGTGCCAGCAGGATCACAGATACGCAGTATTTT. Translation: CASRITDTQYF.

By frequency in the sample, this clone is medium-sized. V is TRBV7-6 and J is TRBJ2-6, with D unclear. Germline V CDR1 and CDR2: SGHVS, FNYEAQ. V was pared by 5 bases and J by 4 bases, with 9 bases between. The CDR3 totals 14 residues. CDR3 bases: TGTGCCAGCAGCGCACCTGAAGGGGCCAACGTCCTGACTTTC. It codes for CASSAPEGANVLTF.